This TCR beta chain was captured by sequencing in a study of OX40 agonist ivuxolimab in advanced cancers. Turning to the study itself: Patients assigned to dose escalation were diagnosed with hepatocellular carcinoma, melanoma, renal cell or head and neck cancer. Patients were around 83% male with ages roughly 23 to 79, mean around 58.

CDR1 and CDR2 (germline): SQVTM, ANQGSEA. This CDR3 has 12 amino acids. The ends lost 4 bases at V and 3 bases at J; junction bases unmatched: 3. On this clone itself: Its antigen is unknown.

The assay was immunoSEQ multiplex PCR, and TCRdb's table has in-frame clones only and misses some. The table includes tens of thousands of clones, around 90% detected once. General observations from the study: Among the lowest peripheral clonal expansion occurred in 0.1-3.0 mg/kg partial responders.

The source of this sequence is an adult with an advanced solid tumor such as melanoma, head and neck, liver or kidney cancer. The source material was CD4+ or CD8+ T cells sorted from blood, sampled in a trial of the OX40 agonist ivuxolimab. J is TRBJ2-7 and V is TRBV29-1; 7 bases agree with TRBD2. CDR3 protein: CSVVLASYEQYF. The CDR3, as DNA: TGCAGCGTTGTACTAGCGAGCTACGAGCAGTACTTC.